This entry concerns a single T cell receptor (beta chain). Its antigen is unknown. Library preparation was by 5' RACE. For each TCR library, around 3,800 ng of total RNA was used. For each sample, cDNA synthesis with SMARTScribe reverse transcriptase was split into eight separate reactions. During cDNA synthesis, template switching was used to introduce unique molecular identifiers that contained a 6-nucleotide sample barcode. TCRalpha and TCRbeta cDNA was amplified in two nested PCRs of about 17 and 10 cycles, and bead purification was carried out after each PCR. Before amplification, cDNA was treated with uracil DNA-glycosylase and purified using the QIAquick PCR purification kit. In the second PCR, Illumina TruSeq-compatible adapters and sample-specific barcodes were added. TapeStation and Qubit were used to check library quality and concentration, and 4.5 to 6.5 ng of each library was pooled. The pooled libraries were sequenced with 2 x 100 bp reads and custom sequencing primers on an Illumina HiSeq2500 single-index Rapid Run. Regarding the original processing steps: MiGEC version 1.2.6 was used for UMI-based consensus assembly, which corrected PCR and sequencing errors. MiXCR version 2.1.1 handled V(D)J alignment, clonotype assembly and CDR3 extraction. To normalise gene usage, clonotype sharing and MAIT/NKT TCR abundance, the top 1000, 10 000 and 20 000 clonotypes in each sample were analysed. After downsampling to 27 000 UMIs, diversity was calculated as the inverse Simpson index using the vegan R package. Paired Mann-Whitney U tests were applied to discordant twin pairs, and Benjamini-Hochberg correction was used for multiple testing. The reads underwent TCRdb reprocessing, giving one record for each CDR3 protein sequence and no DNA. The V and J calls come from TCRdb's annotation, not from the publication. This sample's listing comprises approximately 400,000 distinct CDR3 sequences. The ten biggest clones cover about 2.3% of the sample.

The sample belongs to a study of monozygotic twins with inflammatory bowel disease (dated by TCRdb to 2018 to 2020). In terms of the full investigation: The complete study included approximately 28 monozygotic twin pairs: 19 IBD-discordant Danish pairs and nine German pairs, of which four were IBD-concordant and five were IBD-discordant. Each individual had, on average, about 151 000 unique TCRalpha sequences and 181 000 unique TCRbeta sequences available for analysis. The search for disease-associated traits relied mainly on comparing, within discordant pairs, IBD patients with their genetically identical healthy co-twins.

On the study overall, not on this receptor specifically: IBD patients had lower TCRbeta repertoire diversity, measured by the inverse Simpson index, than their healthy co-twins. Repertoire similarity did not differ between concordant and discordant twins, possibly due to limited statistical power. Distinction between different T cell subtypes could not be achieved in the analysis. No single strong signal or clonotype linked to IBD turned up in the results, so the idea that one exists was not supported. Compared with healthy twins, IBD patients shared fewer clonotypes with other individuals, and the difference was most pronounced in patients with signs of disease activity. Background noise and inter-individual variability may have been introduced into the repertoires by the differing immunosuppressive treatments among patients.

A roughly 2.4 ml peripheral blood sample was drawn into PAXgene tubes per donor and stored at -80°C. Without T cell sorting, total RNA was isolated from whole blood using the PAXgene blood miRNA kit on an automated QIAcube. Peripheral blood from monozygotic twin pairs concordant or discordant for inflammatory bowel disease was subjected to deep TCRalpha and TCRbeta repertoire profiling with unique molecular barcoding. For every twin pair, smoking habits were documented, and each individual was categorised as a current, former or never smoker. The CDR3 holds 14 amino acids from the cysteine to the phenylalanine. No DNA is listed. The germline V gene (reference sequence) yields DFQATT for CDR1 and SNEGSKA for CDR2.

Sequencing input: blood. The receptor was derived from a human donor with ulcerative colitis or Crohn's disease, or a healthy co-twin of an affected twin (not recorded which). The sequence links TRBV20-1 to TRBJ2-5; TCRdb lists TRBD2, though no DNA is available to test this call. For the CDR3, the sequence is CSAWTSDNQETQYF.